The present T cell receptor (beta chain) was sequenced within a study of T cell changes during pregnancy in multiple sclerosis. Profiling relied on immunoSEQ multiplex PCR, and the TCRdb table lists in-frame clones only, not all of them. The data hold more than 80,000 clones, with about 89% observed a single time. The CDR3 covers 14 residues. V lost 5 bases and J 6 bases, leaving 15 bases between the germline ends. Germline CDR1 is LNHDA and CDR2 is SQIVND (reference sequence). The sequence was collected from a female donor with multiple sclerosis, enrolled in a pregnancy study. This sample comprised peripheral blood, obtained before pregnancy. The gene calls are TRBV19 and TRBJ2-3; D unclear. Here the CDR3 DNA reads TGTGCCAGTAGTCCGCCGGGTGGGTTGGATACGCAGTATTTT. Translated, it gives CASSPPGGLDTQYF.